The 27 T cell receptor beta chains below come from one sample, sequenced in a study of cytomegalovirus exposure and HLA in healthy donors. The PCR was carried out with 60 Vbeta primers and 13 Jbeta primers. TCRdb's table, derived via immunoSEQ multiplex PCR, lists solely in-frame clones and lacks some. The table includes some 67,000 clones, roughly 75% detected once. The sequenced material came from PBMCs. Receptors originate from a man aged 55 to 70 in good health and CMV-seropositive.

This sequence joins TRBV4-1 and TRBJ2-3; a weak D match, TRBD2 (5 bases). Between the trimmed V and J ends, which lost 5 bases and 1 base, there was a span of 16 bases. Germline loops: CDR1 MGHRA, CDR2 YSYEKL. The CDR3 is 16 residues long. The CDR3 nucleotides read TGCGCCAGCAGCTCCCGGGAATCCTCTGGCACAGATACGCAGTATTTT. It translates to CASSSRESSGTDTQYF.

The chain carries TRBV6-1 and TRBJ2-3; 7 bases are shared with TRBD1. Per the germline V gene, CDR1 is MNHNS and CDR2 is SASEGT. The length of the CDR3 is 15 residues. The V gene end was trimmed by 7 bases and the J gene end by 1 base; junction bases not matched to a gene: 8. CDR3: CASTLRQGGTDTQYF. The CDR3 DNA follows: TGTGCCAGCACCCTTCGACAGGGTGGCACAGATACGCAGTATTTT.

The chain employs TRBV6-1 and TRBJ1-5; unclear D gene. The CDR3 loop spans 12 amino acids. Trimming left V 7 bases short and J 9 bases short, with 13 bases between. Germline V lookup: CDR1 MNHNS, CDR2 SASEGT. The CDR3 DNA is TGTGCCAGCACGGGAGCGGTGCGGCCCCAGCATTTT. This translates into CASTGAVRPQHF.

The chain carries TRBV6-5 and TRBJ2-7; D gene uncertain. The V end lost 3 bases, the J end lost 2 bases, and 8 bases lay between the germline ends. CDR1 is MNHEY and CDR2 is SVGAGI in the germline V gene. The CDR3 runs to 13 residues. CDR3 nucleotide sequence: TGTGCCAGCAGTTATAACCGCGCCTACGAGCAGTACTTC. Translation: CASSYNRAYEQYF.

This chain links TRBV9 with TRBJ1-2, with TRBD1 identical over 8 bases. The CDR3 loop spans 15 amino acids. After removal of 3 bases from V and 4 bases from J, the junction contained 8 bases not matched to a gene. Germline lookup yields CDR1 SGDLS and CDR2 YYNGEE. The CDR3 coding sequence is TGTGCCAGCAGCGCCCACAGGGGGGAACCCTATGGCTACACCTTC. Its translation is CASSAHRGEPYGYTF.

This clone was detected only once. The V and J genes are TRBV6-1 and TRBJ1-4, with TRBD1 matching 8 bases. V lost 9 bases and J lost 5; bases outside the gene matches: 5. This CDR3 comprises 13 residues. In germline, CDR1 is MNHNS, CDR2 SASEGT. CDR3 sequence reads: CASFRDRNEKLFF. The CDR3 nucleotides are TGTGCCAGTTTTCGGGACAGGAATGAAAAACTGTTTTTT.

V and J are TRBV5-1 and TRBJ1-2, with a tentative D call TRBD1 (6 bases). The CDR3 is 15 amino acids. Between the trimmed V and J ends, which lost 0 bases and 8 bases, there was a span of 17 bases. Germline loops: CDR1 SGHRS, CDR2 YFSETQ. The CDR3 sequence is CASSLEGRGPGGYTF. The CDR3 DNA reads TGCGCCAGCAGCTTGGAGGGCAGGGGTCCGGGAGGCTACACCTTC.

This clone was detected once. The CDR3 nucleotides read TGCGCCAGCAGCCTGATCACTGGAGGGAACACTGAAGCTTTCTTT. This sequence encodes CASSLITGGNTEAFF. The chain has TRBV5-1 and TRBJ1-1, with no clear D. Germline assignment: CDR1 SGHRS and CDR2 YFSETQ. This CDR3 is 15 amino acids long. V was clipped by 4 bases and J by 1 base, with 14 bases between them.

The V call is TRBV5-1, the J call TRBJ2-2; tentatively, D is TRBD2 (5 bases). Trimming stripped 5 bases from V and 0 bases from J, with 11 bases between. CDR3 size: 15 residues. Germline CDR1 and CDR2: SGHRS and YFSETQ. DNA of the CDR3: TGCGCCAGCAGAGTAGCGACCTCGAACACCGGGGAGCTGTTTTTT. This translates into CASRVATSNTGELFF.

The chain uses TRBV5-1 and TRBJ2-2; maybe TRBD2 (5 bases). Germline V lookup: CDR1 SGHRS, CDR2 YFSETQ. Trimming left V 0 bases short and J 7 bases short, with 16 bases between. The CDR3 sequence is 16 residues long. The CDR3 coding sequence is TGCGCCAGCAGCTTGGACTACGCGGGTGGTGGCGGGGAGCTGTTTTTT. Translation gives CASSLDYAGGGGELFF.

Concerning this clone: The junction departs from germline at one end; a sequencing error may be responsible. CDR3 sequence (DNA): TGTTCCAGCAGCCGCGGACTCCTAAACACTGAAGCTTTCTTT. This encodes CSSSRGLLNTEAFF. V is TRBV7-9 and J is TRBJ1-1; D remains ambiguous. The CDR3 runs to 14 residues. Germline CDR1 SEHNR, CDR2 FQNEAQ (reference sequence).

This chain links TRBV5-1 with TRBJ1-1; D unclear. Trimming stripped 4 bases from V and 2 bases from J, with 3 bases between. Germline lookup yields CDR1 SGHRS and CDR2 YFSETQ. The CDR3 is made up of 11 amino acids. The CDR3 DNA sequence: TGCGCCAGCAGCCTAAACACTGAAGCTTTCTTT. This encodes CASSLNTEAFF. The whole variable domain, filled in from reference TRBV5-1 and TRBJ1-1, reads KAGVTQTPRYLIKTRGQQVTLSCSPISGHRSVSWYQQTPGQGLQFLFEYFSETQRNKGNFPGRFSGRQFSNSRSEMNVSTLELGDSALYLCASSLNTEAFFGQGTRLTVV.

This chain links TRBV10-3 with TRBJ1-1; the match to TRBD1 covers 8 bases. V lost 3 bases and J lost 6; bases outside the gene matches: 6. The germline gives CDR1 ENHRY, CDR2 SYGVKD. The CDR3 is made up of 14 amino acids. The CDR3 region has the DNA TGTGCCATCAGTGACTCTGGACAGGGCGCTGAAGCTTTCTTT. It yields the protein CAISDSGQGAEAFF.

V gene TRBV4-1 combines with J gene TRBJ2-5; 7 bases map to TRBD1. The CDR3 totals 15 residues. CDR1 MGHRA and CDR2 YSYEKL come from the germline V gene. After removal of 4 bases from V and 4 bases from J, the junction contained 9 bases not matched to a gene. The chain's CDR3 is CASSPQETGRETQYF. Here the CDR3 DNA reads TGCGCCAGCAGCCCCCAAGAGACAGGGAGAGAGACCCAGTACTTC.

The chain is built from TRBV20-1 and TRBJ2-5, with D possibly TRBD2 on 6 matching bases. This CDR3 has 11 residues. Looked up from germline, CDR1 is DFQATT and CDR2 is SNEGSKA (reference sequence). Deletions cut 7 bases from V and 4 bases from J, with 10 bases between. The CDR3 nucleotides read TGCAGTGTAAGGGGAGGAGAGACCCAGTACTTC. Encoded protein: CSVRGGETQYF.

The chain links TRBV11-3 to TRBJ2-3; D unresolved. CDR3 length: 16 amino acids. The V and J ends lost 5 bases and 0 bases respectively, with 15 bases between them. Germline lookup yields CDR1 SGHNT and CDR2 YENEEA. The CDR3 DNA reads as TGTGCCAGCAGCCCCCTTAGCCCAATAAGCACAGATACGCAGTATTTT. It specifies CASSPLSPISTDTQYF.

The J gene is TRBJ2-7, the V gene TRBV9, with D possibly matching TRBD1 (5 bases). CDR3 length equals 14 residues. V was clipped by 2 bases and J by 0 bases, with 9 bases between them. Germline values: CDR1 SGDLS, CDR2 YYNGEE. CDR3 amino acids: CASSVTGASYEQYF. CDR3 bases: TGTGCCAGCAGCGTGACTGGGGCCTCCTACGAGCAGTACTTC.

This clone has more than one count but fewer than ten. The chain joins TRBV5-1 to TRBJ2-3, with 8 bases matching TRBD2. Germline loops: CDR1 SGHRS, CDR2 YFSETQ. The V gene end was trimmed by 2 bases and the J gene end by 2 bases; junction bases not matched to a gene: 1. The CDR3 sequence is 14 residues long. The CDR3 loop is CASSLLAATDTQYF. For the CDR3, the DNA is TGCGCCAGCAGCTTACTAGCGGCCACAGATACGCAGTATTTT.

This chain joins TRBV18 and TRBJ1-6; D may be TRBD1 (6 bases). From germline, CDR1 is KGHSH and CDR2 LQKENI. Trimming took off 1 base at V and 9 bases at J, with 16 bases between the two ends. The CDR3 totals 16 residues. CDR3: CASSPQQTGDSSPLHF. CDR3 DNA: TGTGCCAGCTCACCACAGCAGACAGGCGACAGTTCACCCCTCCACTTT.

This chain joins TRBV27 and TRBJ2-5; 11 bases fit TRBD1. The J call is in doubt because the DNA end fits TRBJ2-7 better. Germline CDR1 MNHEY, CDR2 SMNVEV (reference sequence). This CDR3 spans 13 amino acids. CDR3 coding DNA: TGTGCCAGCGGACAGGGGGCAGGCTACGAGCAGTACTTC. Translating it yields CASGQGAGYEQYF.

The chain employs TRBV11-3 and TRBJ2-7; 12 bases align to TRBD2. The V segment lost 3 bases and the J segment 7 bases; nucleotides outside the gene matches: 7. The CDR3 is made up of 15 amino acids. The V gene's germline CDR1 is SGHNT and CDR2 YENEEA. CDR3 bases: TGTGCCAGCAGCTTTGAGACTAGCGGGAGACAAGAGCAGTACTTC. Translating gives CASSFETSGRQEQYF.

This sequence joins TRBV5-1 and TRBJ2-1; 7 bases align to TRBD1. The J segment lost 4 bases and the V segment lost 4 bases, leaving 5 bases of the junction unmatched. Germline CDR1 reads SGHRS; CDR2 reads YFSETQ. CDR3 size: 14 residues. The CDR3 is CASSPGQQYNEQFF. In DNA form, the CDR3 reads TGCGCCAGCAGCCCGGGACAGCAATACAATGAGCAGTTCTTC.

The chain's CDR3 is CASSYLGGNRPDTQYF. DNA of the CDR3: TGTGCCAGCAGTTACTTGGGCGGGAATCGCCCAGATACGCAGTATTTT. The rearrangement uses TRBV6-5 and TRBJ2-3, with D tentatively TRBD2 (6 bases). Trimming shortened V by 1 base and J by 4 bases, and 15 bases separated the two germline ends. The CDR3 extends over 16 amino acids. Germline V CDR1 and CDR2: MNHEY, SVGAGI.

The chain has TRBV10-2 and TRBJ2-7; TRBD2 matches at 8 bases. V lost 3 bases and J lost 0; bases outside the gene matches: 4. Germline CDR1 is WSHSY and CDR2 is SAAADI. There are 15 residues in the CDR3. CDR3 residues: CASSDEGTSSYEQYF. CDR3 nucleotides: TGCGCCAGCAGTGATGAGGGGACTAGCTCCTACGAGCAGTACTTC.

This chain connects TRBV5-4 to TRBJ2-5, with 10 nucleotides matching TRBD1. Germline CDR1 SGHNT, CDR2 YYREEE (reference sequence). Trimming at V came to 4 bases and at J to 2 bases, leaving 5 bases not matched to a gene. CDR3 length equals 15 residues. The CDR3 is CASSIPGQGQETQYF. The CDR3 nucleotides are TGTGCCAGCAGCATACCGGGACAGGGGCAAGAGACCCAGTACTTC.

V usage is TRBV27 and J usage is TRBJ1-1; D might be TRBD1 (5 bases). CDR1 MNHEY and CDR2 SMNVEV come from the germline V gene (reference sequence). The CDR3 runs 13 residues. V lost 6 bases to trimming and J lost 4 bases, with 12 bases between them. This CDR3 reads CASSKGGGTEAFF. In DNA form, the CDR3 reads TGTGCCAGCAGCAAGGGCGGGGGCACTGAAGCTTTCTTT.

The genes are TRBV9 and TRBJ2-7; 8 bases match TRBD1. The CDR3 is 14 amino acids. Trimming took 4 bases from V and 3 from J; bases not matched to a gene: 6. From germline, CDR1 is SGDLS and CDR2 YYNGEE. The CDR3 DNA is TGTGCCAGCAGCCGAGACAGGGGAGGCTACGAGCAGTACTTC. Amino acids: CASSRDRGGYEQYF.